This entry lists 21 T cell receptor beta chains sequenced from one sample in a study of CD8+CD57+ T cells in acquired aplastic anemia. Only patients with CD8+CD57+ cell expansion on flow cytometry were chosen for sequencing. Template material for TCR beta VDJ and CDR3 profiling consisted of genomic DNA. In TCRdb, the reads were re-called with MiXCR into one record per CDR3 protein. The sample consists of 200,000 to 300,000 distinct CDR3 sequences, 70% to 85% of them appearing once. The source material was sorted CD4+, CD8+, or CD8+CD57+ T cells (not recorded which) from PBMCs. The receptors come from a human donor with aplastic anemia.

This clonotype came up many times. The chain joins TRBV11-2 to TRBJ2-2; D might be TRBD1 or TRBD2, each matching 6 bases. CDR1 and CDR2 from the germline V gene are SGHAT and FQNNGV. V lost 5 bases and J 3 bases, leaving 22 bases between the germline ends. The CDR3 has 18 residues. The CDR3 reads CASSRSFEGGKDTGELFF. CDR3 DNA sequence: TGTGCCAGCAGCCGATCCTTCGAAGGGGGGAAGGACACCGGGGAGCTGTTTTTT.

Comments on this clonotype: Because the CDR3 is missing its conserved closing phenylalanine or tryptophan, this is likely a read error. It is unclear where the CDR3 begins or ends on the DNA, so no DNA is shown, and the CDR3 is as TCRdb lists it. V gene TRBV24-1 combines with J gene TRBJ1-4. The V gene's germline CDR1 is KGHDR and CDR2 SFDVKD. Ends included, the CDR3 has 17 residues. The CDR3 spells CATSRSLLGPIYFTPSL.

In the case of this clonotype: This CDR3 fails to terminate in the conserved phenylalanine or tryptophan, so it likely reflects a read error. DNA of the CDR3: TGTGCCAGCAGCGATCAAAGAAGCGGGGGGCAGTATGTT. Translation: CASSDQRSGGQYV. V is TRBV7-9 and J is TRBJ2-3; TRBD2 aligns across 8 bases. Germline assignment: CDR1 SEHNR and CDR2 FQNEAQ (reference sequence). V lost 5 bases and J lost 11; bases outside the gene matches: 9. This CDR3 comprises 13 residues.

The chain joins TRBV7-9 to TRBJ2-7; D tentatively reads TRBD1 or TRBD2 (5 bases each). CDR1 SEHNR and CDR2 FQNEAQ come from the germline V gene (reference sequence). The V end lost 5 bases, the J end lost 12 bases, and 23 bases lay between the germline ends. This CDR3 comprises 14 residues. The CDR3 here is CASSRRGLAFDPYF. DNA for the CDR3: TGTGCCAGCAGCCGCCGGGGCCTAGCCTTCGACCCGTACTTC. The entire variable domain, with the rest obtained from reference TRBV7-9 and TRBJ2-7, is as follows: DTGVSQNPRHKITKRGQNVTFRCDPISEHNRLYWYRQTLGQGPEFLTYFQNEAQLEKSRLLSDRFSAERPKGSFSTLEIQRTEQGDSAMYLCASSRRGLAFDPYFGPGTRLTVT.

This rearrangement joins TRBV5-1 to TRBJ2-3, with no clear D. Germline V gene data show CDR1 as SGHRS and CDR2 as YFSETQ. V was cut by 2 bases and J by 6 bases, with 13 bases left in between. The CDR3 totals 14 residues. The CDR3 region is CASSLGRYPDTQYF. The CDR3 DNA reads TGCGCCAGCAGCTTAGGTCGCTATCCCGATACGCAGTATTTT.

The V call is TRBV2, the J call TRBJ2-5; 9 positions match TRBD2. Trimming at V came to 2 bases and at J to 3 bases, leaving 1 base not matched to a gene. Germline V gene sequence: CDR1 SNHLY, CDR2 FYNNEI. This CDR3 is built from 14 residues. The CDR3 DNA follows: TGTGCCAGCAGTGAATGGACTAGCGAAGAGACCCAGTACTTC. Its protein is CASSEWTSEETQYF.

Worth noting for this clonotype: The missing conserved phenylalanine or tryptophan at the end of this CDR3 makes a read error likely. No DNA is shown, since the ends of the CDR3 on it are uncertain; the CDR3 is the one TCRdb lists. The chain uses TRBV15 and TRBJ2-7. Germline loops: CDR1 LNHNV, CDR2 YYDKDF (reference sequence). The CDR3 is 15 amino acids in total, end residues counted. The CDR3: CATSSGSNRDYEHFG.

Ten or more counts support this clonotype. The chain couples TRBV9 to TRBJ2-1, with TRBD2 matching 11 bases. The CDR3 has 15 amino acids. V gave up 2 bases and J gave up 8 bases; unmatched junction bases: 6. Germline V gene data show CDR1 as SGDLS and CDR2 as YYNGEE. CDR3 sequence: CASSVGTSGIDEQFF. CDR3 DNA sequence: TGTGCCAGCAGCGTGGGGACTAGCGGCATAGATGAGCAGTTCTTC.

This clonotype was detected a few times. A junction end diverges from the germline sequence, so it may reflect a read error. The V call is TRBV7-8, the J call TRBJ2-1; TRBD2 matches 7 bases. The CDR3 contains 16 residues. The germline V gene has CDR1 SGHVS and CDR2 FQNEAQ. The CDR3 protein is CASSLQGGGGTDDQFF. CDR3 coding DNA: TGTGCCAGCAGCTTACAAGGAGGCGGGGGTACCGATGATCAGTTCTTC.

This clonotype was counted once. In DNA form, the CDR3 reads TGTGCCAGCAGCACACCGGGACAGGGGTCTGGCTACACCTTC. Translation gives CASSTPGQGSGYTF. The J gene is TRBJ1-2, the V gene TRBV5-5, with 10 bases aligning to TRBD1. Unmatched junction bases numbered 7, after V lost 4 bases and J lost 7 bases. The CDR3 is 14 amino acids. In germline, CDR1 is SGHKS, CDR2 YYEKEE (reference sequence).

The chain employs TRBV5-5 and TRBJ2-5; D remains unclear. The germline V and J ends were trimmed by 3 bases and 1 base, with 10 bases remaining between them. CDR1 and CDR2 (germline): SGHKS, YYEKEE (reference sequence). The CDR3 is 14 residues long. DNA for the CDR3: TGTGCCAGCAGCTACCGAGAAATCCAAGAGACCCAGTACTTC. Translating it yields CASSYREIQETQYF.

The rearrangement links TRBV7-2 to TRBJ1-3; 7 bases fit TRBD1. CDR3 length: 15 amino acids. Germline assignment: CDR1 SGHTA and CDR2 FQGNSA. The V gene end was trimmed by 5 bases and the J gene end by 4 bases; junction bases not matched to a gene: 8. The CDR3 DNA is TGTGCCAGCAGCCGAATGACAGGGCAAGGAAACACCATATATTTT. Residues: CASSRMTGQGNTIYF.

This chain links TRBV11-1 with TRBJ2-7; D ambiguous. Germline lookup yields CDR1 SGHAT and CDR2 FQDESV (reference sequence). The CDR3 loop spans 15 amino acids. V shed 5 bases and J shed 0 bases, with 14 bases lying between them. CDR3 sequence (DNA): TGTGCCAGCAGCATAGGTCTGACAAGCTCCTACGAGCAGTACTTC. This translates into CASSIGLTSSYEQYF.

CDR3 sequence reads: CASSSRDVYGYTF. CDR3 DNA: TGTGCCAGTAGTAGCAGGGATGTCTATGGCTACACCTTC. The rearrangement links TRBV19 to TRBJ1-2; D possibly corresponds to TRBD1 (5 bases). Trimming removed 4 bases from V and 4 bases from J, with 10 bases in between. This CDR3 has 13 amino acids. Per germline, CDR1 LNHDA and CDR2 SQIVND (reference sequence).

Comments on this clonotype: At one boundary the junction diverges from the germline segment, which might be a read error. The chain recombines TRBV7-2 with TRBJ2-5, with unresolved D. The CDR3 covers 14 residues. Germline CDR1 reads SGHTA; CDR2 reads FQGNSA. This chain's CDR3 is CASSPPEQPETYDF. The CDR3 DNA sequence: TGTGCCAGCAGCCCACCGGAACAGCCAGAGACCTATGACTTC.

Points on this clonotype: The junction does not match germline at one end; this may be a read error. V gene TRBV7-3 combines with J gene TRBJ2-7, with TRBD2 matching 7 bases. The germline V gene has CDR1 SGHTA and CDR2 FQGTGA. The CDR3 extends over 14 amino acids. This CDR3 is CASSWGRDGRVYGF. CDR3 bases: TGTGCCAGCAGCTGGGGGAGGGACGGGCGGGTATATGGCTTC.

The chain combines TRBV25-1 with TRBJ1-1; D is undetermined. Germline loops: CDR1 MGHDK, CDR2 SYGVNS. This CDR3 spans 12 amino acids. CDR3 nucleotides: TGTGCAAGCCTTAAAGGGCACACCGAACCGTTCTTT. This translates into CASLKGHTEPFF. Drawing the rest from reference TRBV25-1 and TRBJ1-1, the complete variable domain is EADIYQTPRYLVIGTGKKITLECSQTMGHDKMYWYQQDPGMELHLIHYSYGVNSTEKGDLSSESTVSRIRTEHFPLTLESARPSHTSQYLCASLKGHTEPFFGQGTRLTVV.

V is TRBV11-3 and J is TRBJ2-6; D unresolved. Germline loops: CDR1 SGHNT, CDR2 YENEEA. The CDR3 loop spans 15 amino acids. V was shortened by 0 bases and J by 4 bases, with 7 bases between the two germline ends. The CDR3 loop reads CASSLDHTGANVLTF. The CDR3 region has the DNA TGTGCCAGCAGCTTAGATCACACAGGGGCCAACGTCCTGACTTTC.

The chain has TRBV7-2 and TRBJ2-1, with 10 bases matching TRBD2. V was clipped by 2 bases and J by 13 bases; unmatched bases: 14. Germline V CDR1 and CDR2: SGHTA, FQGNSA. This CDR3 contains 16 residues. CDR3 sequence: CASSLQFSGGSGSQFF. CDR3 sequence (DNA): TGTGCCAGCAGCTTACAATTTAGCGGGGGGAGCGGTTCCCAGTTCTTC.

This chain connects TRBV20-1 to TRBJ2-7; tentative D call: TRBD2 (6 bases). V lost 3 bases to trimming and J lost 2 bases, with 14 bases between them. This CDR3 is 14 amino acids long. Germline loops: CDR1 DFQATT, CDR2 SNEGSKA (reference sequence). DNA of the CDR3: TGCAGTGCTAGGGGGGGAGACTCACCCTACGAGCAGTACTTC. Its translation is CSARGGDSPYEQYF.

This clonotype was observed a single time. Here the CDR3 omits its conserved ending phenylalanine or tryptophan, so a read error is the likely source. Because the CDR3's place on the DNA is in doubt, the DNA is left out and the CDR3 is given as listed by TCRdb. V is TRBV7-6 and J is TRBJ2-5. Germline lookup yields CDR1 SGHVS and CDR2 FNYEAQ. The CDR3 is 13 residues long, counting both termini. The CDR3 loop is CASSLRREQTHHY.